The 2 T cell receptor beta chains given below trace back to one sample, sequenced in a study of blood T cell repertoires in COVID-19 (dated by TCRdb to about 2020). The library was made by the immunoSEQ multiplex PCR assay. Held by TCRdb, this immuneACCESS table contains in-frame sequences only and omits some clones. Under half of the omission traces to an unresolved V gene where checked; the cause of the rest is unknown. Present in this sample are just under 350,000 clones, about four fifths of which were seen just once. The ten largest clones add up to under 3% of the sample. Specimen: peripheral blood. All receptors derive from a man aged 25 to 40 with active or convalescent COVID-19.

The chain uses TRBV28 and TRBJ1-5; maybe TRBD1 (6 bases). Germline lookup yields CDR1 MDHEN and CDR2 SYDVKM. This CDR3 contains 14 residues. The V end lost 4 bases, the J end lost 6 bases, and 13 bases lay between the germline ends. The CDR3 sequence: CASSSQGRGQPQHF. The CDR3 coding sequence is TGTGCCAGCAGTTCCCAGGGGCGCGGTCAGCCCCAGCATTTT.

This clone was found once. V gene TRBV5-5 combines with J gene TRBJ1-1, with a tentative D call TRBD1 (5 bases). The CDR3 contains 14 residues. CDR1 and CDR2 (germline): SGHKS, YYEKEE (reference sequence). V lost 4 bases to trimming and J lost 5 bases, with 15 bases between them. CDR3: CASSPGTPRTEAFF. The CDR3 coding sequence is TGTGCCAGCAGCCCCGGGACTCCGAGGACTGAAGCTTTCTTT.